This T cell receptor (beta chain) was sequenced for a study of cytomegalovirus exposure and HLA in healthy donors (dated by TCRdb to about 2017). As for the study more broadly: An earlier analysis of roughly 500 of the donors reported about 280 Gb of sequence data and 117 million unique TCR beta sequences obtained from roughly 170 million T cells. An early release covering roughly 640 HLA-typed donors comprised about 300 gigabases of sequencing data and roughly 85 million unique TCR sequences. The genetic ancestry cluster associated with self-reported Caucasian donors included over 80% of the roughly 410 genotyped donors. The study aimed to test whether cataloging public T cell receptors could reveal signatures of past pathogen exposure. Using immunosequencing, the study profiled T cell repertoires from 550 to 750 subjects and related those repertoires to cytomegalovirus serostatus. Besides the first cohort of around 670 subjects, a separate validation cohort made up of 120 or so different subjects was used. High-throughput TCR immunosequencing, statistical association of individual TCRs with disease status, and machine learning were combined to predict cytomegalovirus infection status. To study patterns of TCR occurrence, a later analysis re-analyzed previously published TCR beta repertoires from around 660 donors and added high-resolution HLA genotyping. Rather than drawing on any new phenotypic data, the later analysis identified candidate immune exposures from TCR beta sequences and the way those sequences occurred across donors. In an earlier analysis of 587 of the donors, high-throughput TCR beta sequencing was used to judge whether each TCR beta V gene segment behaved as functional or pseudogenic. Donor age, sex, ethnicity and CMV serostatus were collected together with the repertoire data. A later genetic analysis took genome-wide SNP genotypes for about 60% of the roughly 670 donors and used that subset as a discovery cohort. All discovery cohort repertoires had been generated on a single sequencing platform. Class I and class II HLA loci were covered by the typing at four-digit resolution. The number of donors typed differed by locus, with about 629-630 for A, B, C, DRB1 and DQB1, 522 for DQA1, approximately 580 for DPA1, and about 450 for DPB1. Several DR-DQ haplotypes were handled as single units for association and clustering because linkage in the cohort was strong. Among 398 genotyped donors of the cohort, an average of about 240,000 unique TCR beta nucleotide sequences was sequenced per donor, of which 15% to 20% were non-productive.

The sample holds a few counts of this clone. Its recognized antigen is unknown. Within one base of it there is no much larger clone, and no base qualities were kept. Library construction relied on the immunoSEQ multiplex PCR assay. For the multiplex PCR, a mixture combining 60 forward primers for TCR Vbeta segments and 13 reverse primers for TCR Jbeta segments was used. The CDR3 region of rearranged TCR beta genes was amplified from genomic DNA with a multiplex PCR assay. The amplified TCR beta libraries were sequenced on the Illumina HiSeq System as 87-base-pair reads. Processing in the source paper ran as follows. In a later analysis, 70 million to 95 million unique TCR beta chains were counted across the approximately 620 repertoires, and roughly 9.9 million of these chains were shared by at least two donors. A nearest-neighbor algorithm error-corrected the raw reads and collapsed the reads into unique sequences, merging closely related sequences to remove PCR and sequencing errors. CDR3 sequences were aligned to IMGT reference sequences to assign V, D and J gene segments. For a sequence to be retained, a match of at least six nucleotides was required to both a V gene segment and a J gene segment. Rearrangements were classified as productive when the CDR3 lacked stop codons and remained in frame with V and J, and all other rearrangements were classified as non-productive. Following IMGT convention, CDR3 was defined as the stretch from the second conserved V-encoded cysteine up to the conserved J-encoded phenylalanine. The earlier analysis of 587 of the donors excluded sequences that lacked an unambiguous match to a single V gene segment. An earlier analysis of some 500 of the donors classified V segments as functional when productive rearrangements were above 56.7% and as segregating when the standard deviation between donors was above 5%. To diagnose cytomegalovirus status from the catalog of TCR beta chain sequences, a statistical classification framework was built. In a later analysis, V and J genes were assigned by comparing TCR nucleotide sequences against IMGT/GENE-DB human TR gene sequences. In a later analysis, CDR3 sequences and most-parsimonious VDJ recombination scenarios were assigned using the TCRdist pipeline. A later analysis defined each TCR beta chain by its CDR3 amino acid sequence plus V-gene family, and excluded reads lacking a unique V-gene family. To address suspected cross-contamination and a sequencing artifact, a later analysis removed 550 to 750 highly shared, low-generation-probability nucleotide sequences. In a later analysis, a clonal expansion index for each public chain was calculated from normalized within-repertoire ranks of inferred template counts. In a later analysis, generation probabilities were computed using a VDJ recombination model fitted to out-of-frame rearrangements, and the results were checked against IGoR. In a later analysis, hypergeometric tests were used to score TCR-TCR, TCR-HLA and TCR-CMV co-occurrence, with a repertoire-size bias correction applied to TCR pairs. A later analysis estimated false discovery rates by permuting HLA or CMV assignments 20 times. In a later analysis, co-occurring TCRs were grouped using DBSCAN, and TCRdist sequence similarity was added for clustering within HLA-allele-positive subsets. For co-occurrence clustering, repertoires with fewer than 30,000 or more than 120,000 public chains were excluded, along with four to six repertoires with anomalous nucleotide sharing. Not all clones reach the TCRdb copy of this immuneACCESS table, which keeps in-frame sequences only. Checked studies attribute under half of the gap to unresolved V genes and leave the rest unexplained. V, J and clone size reflect that table, while D and trimming were determined from the DNA. The sample has around 190,000 clones on record, roughly four fifths of them singletons. The ten largest clones capture about 1.8% of the sample.

Inclusive of the bounding cysteine and phenylalanine, the CDR3 is 14 residues long. The read is trimmed to its CDR3 DNA, 42 bases read in frame from base 1. Per the germline V gene (reference sequence), SGHKS is the CDR1 and YYEKEE is the CDR2. Trimming at the junction amounts to 5 bases on V and 5 bases on J, and the germline ends lie 17 bases apart. The cohort comprised 670 or so healthy bone marrow donors. All cohort members were sampled while nominally healthy, although unrecorded immune exposures were likely present. The donor tested CMV seronegative and was one of the 352 seronegative cohort members. A peripheral blood sample was collected from each donor, and TCR beta sequencing was performed on peripheral blood mononuclear cells. The Qiagen DNeasy Blood Extraction Kit was used to extract genomic DNA from the blood cell samples. The investigation overall reported the following: A later analysis found that TCR association rates varied across HLA loci, with DRB1 alleles showing the most associated TCRs and HLA-C alleles the fewest. While some public TCRs were present in many individuals, most TCR sequences turned up only very rarely across donors. Correlated functional status among segregating V segments might reflect linkage disequilibrium, but an unknown experimental factor could not be ruled out. HLA typing was unavailable for some donors at each locus, so association tests used only the typed subset. V-gene and J-gene trimming of TCR beta chains was associated with a missense DCLRE1C variant in a later genetic analysis, and the association was replicated in an independent cohort. Specific HLA alleles were associated with 15,000 to 20,000 TCR beta sequences at a false discovery rate of 0.05 in a later analysis. When HLA alleles, especially DR and DQ, strongly co-occurred, TCR associations were difficult to assign to individual alleles. A few of the identified cytomegalovirus-associated TCR beta chains were confirmed in vitro to be specific for cytomegalovirus antigens. The earlier analysis of about 600 of the donors excluded around 17 rarely observed V segments, including chromosome 9 orphons, because counts were too low. In a later analysis, several top co-occurrence clusters were reported to appear linked to parvovirus B19, influenza, CMV and Epstein-Barr virus. Only TCR beta chains were sequenced in this cohort, and the absence of alpha or paired-chain data limited detectable features. A cluster of highly shared sequence variants was judged likely to represent a technical artifact of the sequencing pipeline. A later genetic analysis reported fewer N-insertions in productive TCRs among donors in an Asian-associated ancestry cluster than the roughly 670-donor mean. The classifier was reported to diagnose cytomegalovirus status with high specificity and sensitivity in both the original cohort and the validation cohort. A further reported finding was that TCR beta sequences accurately predicted the HLA-A and HLA-B alleles for most subjects in the first cohort. According to a later analysis, most CMV-associated TCR beta chains appeared to be HLA-restricted, and the HLA associations seemed to be driven largely by CMV exposure. Presence/absence analyses assumed roughly uniform sequencing depth across donors, an assumption that may not hold. A later analysis found that HLA-associated TCR beta chains were more clonally expanded and had lower generation probabilities than equally common non-associated chains. In the study, approximately 160 TCR beta chains were listed as associated with cytomegalovirus. Some IMGT-functional V segments, including TRBV6-2 and TRBV6-3, could not be told apart with the 87-base-pair reads, so those segments were excluded. The authors suggested that the approach could potentially be extended to other disease states and immunological phenotypes. Immune exposure information for the cohort was limited to CMV serostatus. In an earlier analysis of under 600 of the donors, most TCR beta V segments were observed in productive rearrangements about 87% or about 30% of the time, broadly matching IMGT annotations.

Sequencing used PBMCs. The chain uses TRBV5-5 and TRBJ2-7; possibly the D gene is TRBD2, per 6 matching bases. The clonotype originates from a man aged 18 to 30 in good health and CMV-seronegative. The CDR3 sequence is CASRPSAGRDEQYF. The sequenced DNA: TGTGCCAGCAGGCCATCAGCGGGTCGGGACGAGCAGTACTTC. With all but the CDR3 taken from the reference TRBV5-5 and TRBJ2-7 genes, the full variable domain is: DAGVTQSPTHLIKTRGQQVTLRCSPISGHKSVSWYQQVLGQGPQFIFQYYEKEERGRGNFPDRFSARQFPNYSSELNVNALLLGDSALYLCASRPSAGRDEQYFGPGTRLTVT.